This entry lists 7 T cell receptor beta chains sequenced from one sample in a study of blood T cell repertoires in COVID-19. The table came from immunoSEQ multiplex PCR; TCRdb's copy has only in-frame clones and leaves some out. This table has about 46,000 clones, about nine tenths appearing once. Sequenced: peripheral blood. The receptor source for this set is a man between 65 and 85 years old with active COVID-19.

This chain uses TRBV13 with TRBJ1-1; a possible D gene is TRBD1 (5 bases). V was cut by 4 bases and J by 2 bases, with 8 bases left in between. The germline V gene encodes CDR1 PRHDT and CDR2 FYEKMQ (reference sequence). The CDR3 spans 13 residues. The CDR3 here is CASSSDRNTEAFF. CDR3 sequence (DNA): TGTGCCAGCAGCTCTGACAGAAACACTGAAGCTTTCTTT.

The genes are TRBV11-2 and TRBJ2-3, with TRBD2 matching over 7 bases. V lost 5 bases to trimming and J lost 0 bases; unmatched junction nucleotides: 8. CDR1 is SGHAT and CDR2 is FQNNGV in the germline V gene. The CDR3 loop spans 16 amino acids. CDR3 sequence (DNA): TGTGCCAGCAGCGTACGCGGGGGAGCTAGCACAGATACGCAGTATTTT. It specifies CASSVRGGASTDTQYF.

Of note for this clone: A read error may account for a junction end that differs from germline. This sequence joins TRBV7-9 and TRBJ2-5; D gene unclear. This CDR3 has 11 residues. Germline CDR1 reads SEHNR; CDR2 reads FQNEAQ (reference sequence). The CDR3 protein is CASSFVDTQHF. CDR3 DNA sequence: TGTGCCAGCAGCTTCGTGGATACACAGCACTTC.

The chain carries TRBV3-1 (or the pseudogene TRBV3-2) and TRBJ2-1; a weak D match, TRBD1 (5 bases). V was shortened by 3 bases and J by 6 bases, with 9 bases between the two germline ends. The CDR3 loop spans 13 amino acids. Germline values: CDR1 LGHDT, CDR2 YNNKEL (reference sequence). The CDR3 loop is CASSHRGRNEQFF. The CDR3 DNA reads as TGTGCCAGCAGCCATAGGGGCCGCAATGAGCAGTTCTTC.

CDR3 bases: TGTGCCAGCAGCTTAACGTTACTAGCGGGCATTAATGAGCAGTTCTTC. Its protein is CASSLTLLAGINEQFF. The genes are TRBV7-3 and TRBJ2-1, with TRBD2 matching over 9 bases. V lost 0 bases and J lost 7; bases outside the gene matches: 7. The CDR3 loop spans 16 amino acids. Germline V gene lookup returns CDR1 SGHTA and CDR2 FQGTGA. Based on the CDR3 plus reference TRBV7-3 and TRBJ2-1, the full variable domain is GAGVSQTPSNKVTEKGKYVELRCDPISGHTALYWYRQSLGQGPEFLIYFQGTGAADDSGLPNDRFFAVRPEGSVSTLKIQRTERGDSAVYLCASSLTLLAGINEQFFGPGTRLTVL.

This clone was found a few times. The V call is TRBV7-9, the J call TRBJ2-1; the match to TRBD2 covers 8 bases. Losses at the gene ends were 5 bases for V and 8 bases for J; bases not matched to a gene: 11. Per the germline V gene, CDR1 is SEHNR and CDR2 is FQNEAQ (reference sequence). This CDR3 spans 15 amino acids. CDR3 in DNA: TGTGCCAGCAGCCCATATTCCGGGGGGGCCTATGAGCAGTTCTTC. Its protein product is CASSPYSGGAYEQFF.

The rearrangement links TRBV6-2 or TRBV6-3 to TRBJ2-5; D possibly corresponds to TRBD1 (5 bases). Trimming took off 2 bases at V and 3 bases at J, with 16 bases between the two ends. This CDR3 is built from 16 residues. Germline V CDR1 and CDR2: MNHEY, SVGEGT. The CDR3 loop is CASSYMWGDGEETQYF. As DNA, the CDR3 is TGTGCCAGCAGTTACATGTGGGGCGATGGGGAAGAGACCCAGTACTTC.